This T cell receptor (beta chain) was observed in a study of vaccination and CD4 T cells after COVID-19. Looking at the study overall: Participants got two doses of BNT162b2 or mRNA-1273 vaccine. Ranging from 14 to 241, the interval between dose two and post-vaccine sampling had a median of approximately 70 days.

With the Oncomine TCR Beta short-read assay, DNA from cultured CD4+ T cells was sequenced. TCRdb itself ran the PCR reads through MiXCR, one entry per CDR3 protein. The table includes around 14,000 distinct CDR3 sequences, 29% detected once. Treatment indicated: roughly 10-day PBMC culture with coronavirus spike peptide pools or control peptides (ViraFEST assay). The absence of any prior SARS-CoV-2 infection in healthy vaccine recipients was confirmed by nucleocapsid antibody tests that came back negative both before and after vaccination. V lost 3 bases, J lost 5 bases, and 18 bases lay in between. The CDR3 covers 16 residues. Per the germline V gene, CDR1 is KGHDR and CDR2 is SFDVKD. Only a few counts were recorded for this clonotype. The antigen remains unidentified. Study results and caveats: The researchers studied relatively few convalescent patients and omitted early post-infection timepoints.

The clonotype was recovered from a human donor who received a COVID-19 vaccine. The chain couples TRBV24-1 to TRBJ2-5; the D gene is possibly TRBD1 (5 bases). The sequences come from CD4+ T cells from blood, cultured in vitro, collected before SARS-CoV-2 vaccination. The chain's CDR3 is CATSDVGAGHGETQYF. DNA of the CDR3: TGTGCCACCAGTGATGTTGGGGCAGGGCACGGGGAGACCCAGTACTTC.